The 15 T cell receptor beta chains reported below all come from one sample, sequenced in a study of blood T cells in healthy people across ages. Then a second PCR, running about 6 to 11 cycles, was carried out with a sample-barcoded 5' primer and a J-beta primer mix. MiXCR, run by TCRdb on the 5' RACE reads, gives a single entry per CDR3 protein. The sample includes 590,000 or so distinct CDR3 sequences, less than 35% of them seen just once. The sequenced sample was blood. Receptor source: a woman older than 75 in good health.

This clonotype occurred many times. This may be a read error: a much more frequent sequence differs by one nucleotide. The rearrangement links TRBV9 to TRBJ2-4; D possibly corresponds to TRBD2 (5 bases). CDR1 is SGDLS and CDR2 is YYNGEE in the germline V gene. Trimming shortened V by 3 bases and J by 6 bases, and 13 bases separated the two germline ends. This CDR3 comprises 14 residues. The chain's CDR3 is CASSGSGLTNIQYF. CDR3 in DNA: TGTGCCAGCAGCGGCTCGGGATTAACAAACATTCAGTACTTC.

This clonotype was picked up a small number of times. A much larger clone differs from this one at a single base, so this may be a read error. The V gene is TRBV6-1, the J gene TRBJ2-7; D is uncertain. Looked up from germline, CDR1 is MNHNS and CDR2 is SASEGT. CDR3 length: 15 residues. The ends were cut back, 0 bases at V and 7 bases at J, with 16 bases in the middle. The CDR3 bases are TGTGCCAGCAGTGAAGCGCTTATAACCCGGATGGAGCAGTACTTC. The encoded protein is CASSEALITRMEQYF.

Only a few counts were recorded for this clonotype. The gene calls are TRBV15 and TRBJ1-4; possibly TRBD1 for D (6 bases). The CDR3 runs to 15 residues. V dropped 0 bases and J dropped 7 bases, with 12 bases sitting between them. Germline loops: CDR1 LNHNV, CDR2 YYDKDF (reference sequence). CDR3 nucleotides: TGTGCCACCAGCAGAGACAGGGGAGGAGGTGAAAAACTGTTTTTT. Its translation: CATSRDRGGGEKLFF.

Many counts were recorded for this clonotype. The rearrangement uses TRBV5-1 and TRBJ2-3; the match to TRBD2 covers 14 bases. The germline gives CDR1 SGHRS, CDR2 YFSETQ. The V segment lost 5 bases and the J segment 0 bases; nucleotides outside the gene matches: 5. This CDR3 has 17 amino acids. CDR3 in DNA: TGCGCCAGCAGAGGACTAGCGGGGGGTCATAGCACAGATACGCAGTATTTT. It translates to CASRGLAGGHSTDTQYF.

This clonotype has ten or more counts. The gene calls are TRBV15 and TRBJ1-4; TRBD1 aligns across 11 bases. Trimming removed 1 base from V and 0 bases from J; junction bases left unmatched: 4. Germline V gene lookup returns CDR1 LNHNV and CDR2 YYDKDF (reference sequence). This CDR3 spans 18 amino acids. CDR3 sequence (DNA): TGTGCCACCAGCAGAGGCCGGGACAGGGGGTCAACTAATGAAAAACTGTTTTTT. Its translation is CATSRGRDRGSTNEKLFF.

This clonotype was observed a single time. CDR3 nucleotides: TGTGCCAGCAGCCAAGTTGGCCAGAGCTCTGGAAACACCATATATTTT. Its translation is CASSQVGQSSGNTIYF. V gene TRBV4-2 combines with J gene TRBJ1-3; D is unclear. The CDR3 has 16 amino acids. The germline CDR1 and CDR2 sequences are LGHNA and YNFKEQ. Trimming left V 1 base short and J 0 bases short, with 10 bases between.

This clonotype has a count of ten or more. The V and J genes are TRBV7-3 and TRBJ2-4; D remains ambiguous. There are 13 residues in the CDR3. V shed 0 bases and J shed 5 bases, with 5 bases lying between them. CDR1 SGHTA and CDR2 FQGTGA come from the germline V gene. In nucleotides, the CDR3 is TGTGCCAGCAGCTTAACGCCCCAAAACATTCAGTACTTC. This translates into CASSLTPQNIQYF.

V gene TRBV5-1 combines with J gene TRBJ2-1, with 10 bases identical to TRBD2. From germline, CDR1 is SGHRS and CDR2 YFSETQ. Trimming removed 4 bases from V and 6 bases from J; junction bases left unmatched: 7. This CDR3 comprises 15 residues. The CDR3 coding sequence is TGCGCCAGCAGCCCAGCGGGAGGGCCCTCCAATGAGCAGTTCTTC. Protein sequence: CASSPAGGPSNEQFF.

The gene calls are TRBV5-1 and TRBJ2-7; the D gene is possibly TRBD2 (5 bases). CDR3 size: 13 residues. Germline V gene lookup returns CDR1 SGHRS and CDR2 YFSETQ. V was pared by 4 bases and J by 3 bases, with 11 bases between. The CDR3 loop reads CASSPRGNYEQYF. DNA of the CDR3: TGCGCCAGCAGCCCCCGGGGAAACTACGAGCAGTACTTC.

This clonotype has ten or more counts. The chain combines TRBV20-1 with TRBJ1-6, with D perhaps matching TRBD1 (5 bases). The CDR3 has 16 amino acids. The germline V gene encodes CDR1 DFQATT and CDR2 SNEGSKA (reference sequence). Trimming took off 6 bases at V and 9 bases at J, with 24 bases between the two ends. The CDR3 region is CSATAGPGSGGSPLHF. Here the CDR3 DNA reads TGCAGTGCCACCGCGGGGCCGGGCTCGGGTGGTTCACCCCTCCACTTT.

As to this clonotype: This may stem from a read error, because a much larger clone lies one nucleotide away. This chain uses TRBV15 with TRBJ2-3; D perhaps matches TRBD2 (6 bases). Looked up from germline, CDR1 is LNHNV and CDR2 is YYDKDF (reference sequence). The CDR3 spans 13 residues. The CDR3 DNA reads as TGTGTCACCAGTCCGGGACTCACAGATACGCAGTATTTT. This codes for CVTSPGLTDTQYF.

This clonotype appeared a few times. As DNA, the CDR3 is TGTGCCAGCAGCCAAGGAGAGGGGCGCGGTGGCTACACCTTC. This encodes CASSQGEGRGGYTF. The rearrangement joins TRBV14 to TRBJ1-2, with D perhaps matching TRBD1 (5 bases). V lost 1 base and J 7 bases, leaving 13 bases between the germline ends. The CDR3 loop spans 14 amino acids. Germline assignment: CDR1 SGHDN and CDR2 FVKESK.

The table lists this clonotype with a few counts. A much larger clone differs from this one at a single base, so this may be a read error. The CDR3 spells CASSQEGTSGYNEQYF. The CDR3 nucleotides are TGTGCCAGCAGCCAAGAGGGGACTAGCGGCTACAATGAGCAGTACTTC. V usage is TRBV4-2 and J usage is TRBJ2-1; 11 bases line up with TRBD2. The assigned J gene may be wrong: the sequence end matches TRBJ2-7 better. Germline CDR1 LGHNA, CDR2 YNFKEQ. This CDR3 has 16 residues.

This clonotype came up many times. This chain uses TRBV7-2 with TRBJ2-7; 8 bases align to TRBD2. V was pared by 3 bases and J by 3 bases, with 4 bases of the junction left unmatched. This CDR3 has 14 residues. CDR1 is SGHTA, CDR2 FQGNSA, per germline. For the CDR3, the DNA is TGTGCCAGCAGCTTGACTAGCGCCTTCTACGAGCAGTACTTC. Amino acid sequence: CASSLTSAFYEQYF.

This clonotype was seen many times. The CDR3 sequence: CASSSEVGLAGFEQFF. In DNA, the CDR3 is TGTGCCAGCAGCTCCGAGGTGGGACTAGCGGGTTTTGAGCAGTTCTTC. V is TRBV7-3 and J is TRBJ2-1; 12 nucleotides line up with TRBD2. The V gene end was trimmed by 4 bases and the J gene end by 9 bases; junction bases not matched to a gene: 10. Germline V lookup: CDR1 SGHTA, CDR2 FQGTGA. The CDR3 covers 16 residues.